This TCR beta chain was captured by sequencing in a study of CD8+ T cells in alopecia areata. Treatment in this sample: oral pan-JAK inhibitor, 5-10 mg twice daily. Isolated RNA was reverse transcribed into cDNA used as the sequencing template. Profiling relied on immunoSEQ multiplex PCR, and the TCRdb table lists in-frame clones only, not all of them. The sample includes some 170,000 clones, 53% seen only once; the top ten take 10% to 12%. The CDR3 is 14 amino acids. The germline gives CDR1 SQVTM, CDR2 ANQGSEA. Trimming cost V 6 bases and J 0 bases, with 14 bases left between them. This chain connects TRBV29-1 to TRBJ1-1; maybe TRBD1 (5 bases). This material consisted of CD8+ T cells sorted from blood, taken at week 24, from a patient treated with tofacitinib. This sequence was found in a human donor with alopecia areata. CDR3 protein: CSVAGTAMNTEAFF. The CDR3 region has the DNA TGCAGCGTAGCCGGGACGGCCATGAACACTGAAGCTTTCTTT.